The 19 T cell receptor beta chains below all came from one sample that was sequenced in a study of identical twins. TCRdb processed the 5' RACE reads anew with MiXCR; each CDR3 protein has one entry. This sample has 1.5 million to 2 million distinct CDR3 sequences, with around 33% found just once. The sample comprised cord blood. These receptors all come from a newborn girl in good health.

As regards this clonotype: One end of the junction fails to match germline, which may point to a read error. The chain employs TRBV4-2 and TRBJ2-1; 12 bases fit TRBD2. This CDR3 is 17 amino acids long. Germline V gene sequence: CDR1 LGHNA, CDR2 YNFKEQ. CDR3: CASGQERTSGIYNEQFF. In nucleotides, the CDR3 is TGTGCCAGCGGCCAAGAAAGGACTAGCGGGATCTACAATGAGCAGTTCTTC.

This clonotype appeared a few times. The V gene is TRBV7-6, the J gene TRBJ2-5; unclear D gene. The CDR3 runs to 14 residues. Germline V gene data show CDR1 as SGHVS and CDR2 as FNYEAQ. V dropped 1 base and J dropped 4 bases, with 10 bases sitting between them. The CDR3 spells CASSLGMSVETQYF. In DNA form, the CDR3 reads TGTGCCAGCAGCTTAGGGATGAGTGTAGAGACCCAGTACTTC.

This chain connects TRBV20-1 to TRBJ2-1, with 7 bases matching TRBD2. V gave up 2 bases and J gave up 10 bases; unmatched junction bases: 8. Germline V lookup: CDR1 DFQATT, CDR2 SNEGSKA (reference sequence). The CDR3 extends over 13 amino acids. CDR3 residues: CSARPSGTYEQFF. The CDR3 DNA reads as TGCAGTGCTAGACCTAGCGGTACCTACGAGCAGTTCTTC.

This clonotype came up a few times. V is TRBV3-1 and J is TRBJ1-2; TRBD1 is a possible D gene (5 bases). Germline lookup yields CDR1 LGHDT and CDR2 YNNKEL (reference sequence). Trimming took 4 bases from V and 4 from J, leaving 13 bases between them. CDR3 length: 14 residues. In DNA, the CDR3 is TGTGCCAGCAGCCCCCCCGCAGGGACCTATGGCTACACCTTC. It codes for CASSPPAGTYGYTF.

This clonotype was seen only a few times. The chain has TRBV2 and TRBJ2-1; perhaps TRBD2 as D (5 bases). TRBJ2-7 explains the end of the DNA better; the J call may be wrong. The CDR3 runs to 15 residues. CDR1 is SNHLY, CDR2 FYNNEI, per germline. The CDR3 DNA reads TGTGCCAGCAGTGCTGCGGGCGGCTCCTACAATGAGCAGTACTTC. As protein: CASSAAGGSYNEQYF.

This clonotype was seen a few times. It may be a read error: a sequence one base away is much more abundant. The genes are TRBV2 and TRBJ2-7, with 12 bases lining up with TRBD2. The germline gives CDR1 SNHLY, CDR2 FYNNEI. This CDR3 region has 13 residues. Losses at the gene ends were 9 bases for V and 2 bases for J; bases not matched to a gene: 2. The chain's CDR3 is CARRLAGAYEQYF. In nucleotides, the CDR3 is TGTGCCAGAAGACTAGCGGGAGCCTACGAGCAGTACTTC.

This chain connects TRBV24-1 to TRBJ2-1; no reliable D call. This CDR3 spans 13 amino acids. V lost 4 bases and J lost 7, with 10 bases in between. Germline V lookup: CDR1 KGHDR, CDR2 SFDVKD. CDR3 protein: CATSDRTGNEQFF. The CDR3 DNA reads as TGTGCCACCAGTGACAGGACCGGGAATGAGCAGTTCTTC.

Comments on this clonotype: The conserved phenylalanine or tryptophan normally closing the CDR3 is absent here, so this likely arose from a read error. CDR3 sequence (DNA): TGCAGTGCGTTGCGACTAGCGGGAAATTTGGAACAGTTCTTA. Encoded protein: CSALRLAGNLEQFL. The chain links TRBV20-1 to TRBJ2-1, with 11 bases lining up with TRBD2. The CDR3 totals 14 residues. The trim removed 6 bases at V and 13 bases at J, leaving 14 bases unmatched. Germline CDR1 reads DFQATT; CDR2 reads SNEGSKA (reference sequence).

V and J are TRBV18 and TRBJ2-1; 8 positions agree with TRBD2. The CDR3 is 13 residues long. V shed 1 base, J shed 8 bases, and the junction held 1 base outside the gene matches. The V gene's germline CDR1 is KGHSH and CDR2 LQKENI. In nucleotides, the CDR3 is TGTGCCAGCTCACCACAGACTAGCGATGAGCAGTTCTTC. Amino acid sequence: CASSPQTSDEQFF.

There are a few counts of this clonotype. This chain links TRBV5-6 with TRBJ2-7, with D possibly being TRBD2 (6 bases). The germline gives CDR1 SGHDT, CDR2 YYEEEE. V was shortened by 5 bases and J by 2 bases, with 20 bases between the two germline ends. The CDR3 spans 16 residues. CDR3 in amino acids: CASSSLQLARPYEQYF. The CDR3 DNA sequence: TGTGCCAGCAGTTCCCTTCAACTAGCCCGCCCCTACGAGCAGTACTTC.

The J gene is TRBJ2-5, the V gene TRBV12-3 or TRBV12-4; possibly TRBD1 or TRBD2 for D (7 bases each). The CDR3 extends over 15 amino acids. V was pared by 4 bases and J by 1 base, with 13 bases between. The CDR3 nucleotides are TGTGCCAGCAGTTACAGGGGAGGGGGCCAAGAGACCCAGTACTTC. This gives the protein CASSYRGGGQETQYF.

This sequence joins TRBV5-8 and TRBJ2-7, with 9 nucleotides matching TRBD1. Germline V gives CDR1 SGHTS, CDR2 YDEGEE. V was pared by 4 bases and J by 0 bases, with 8 bases of the junction left unmatched. The CDR3 sequence is 16 residues long. CDR3 sequence reads: CASSPRGTGFSYEQYF. The CDR3 DNA follows: TGTGCCAGCAGCCCTCGCGGGACAGGGTTCTCCTACGAGCAGTACTTC.

V usage is TRBV20-1 and J usage is TRBJ2-7, with 7 bases matching TRBD2. Germline V gene data show CDR1 as DFQATT and CDR2 as SNEGSKA (reference sequence). The CDR3 runs to 14 residues. Trimming at V came to 0 bases and at J to 7 bases, leaving 9 bases not matched to a gene. The CDR3 DNA reads TGCAGTGCTAGAGAGGGGGGGTCTAAAGCTGAGCAGTACTTC. This sequence encodes CSAREGGSKAEQYF.

This clonotype was seen many times. The chain joins TRBV6-6 to TRBJ1-2; no clear D gene. The CDR3 runs to 13 residues. The germline V and J ends were trimmed by 2 bases and 0 bases, with 4 bases remaining between them. CDR1 is MNHNY, CDR2 SVGAGI, per germline (reference sequence). CDR3: CASSYHTNYGYTF. Written as DNA, the CDR3 is TGTGCCAGCAGTTACCACACTAACTATGGCTACACCTTC.

A remark on this clonotype: This may arise from a read error, as a much more abundant clone is one base away. The V call is TRBV12-3 or TRBV12-4, the J call TRBJ2-1; TRBD1 is a possible D gene (5 bases). This CDR3 contains 14 residues. V was pared by 3 bases and J by 10 bases, with 16 bases between. Here the CDR3 reads CASSFFPGNYEQFF. The CDR3, as DNA: TGTGCCAGCAGTTTTTTCCCAGGGAACTACGAGCAGTTCTTC.

About this clonotype: This may come from a read error, since a much larger clone is one base off. The chain has TRBV29-1 and TRBJ2-1, with D possibly TRBD1 on 7 matching bases. V was cut by 7 bases and J by 4 bases, with 14 bases left in between. The CDR3 is 13 amino acids. The germline V gene encodes CDR1 SQVTM and CDR2 ANQGSEA. The CDR3 sequence is CSAGGTEYNEQFF. Written as DNA, the CDR3 is TGCAGCGCCGGCGGGACAGAGTACAATGAGCAGTTCTTC.

V usage is TRBV7-8 and J usage is TRBJ2-1, with 7 bases that match TRBD2. The CDR3 consists of 18 residues. Trimming removed 1 base from V and 4 bases from J; junction bases left unmatched: 13. In germline, CDR1 is SGHVS, CDR2 FQNEAQ. As DNA, the CDR3 is TGTGCCAGCAGCTTAGTTTTTAAGAGCGGGATAGTGTACAATGAGCAGTTCTTC. As protein: CASSLVFKSGIVYNEQFF.

This clonotype showed up just a few times. V is TRBV2 and J is TRBJ1-6; 7 positions match TRBD1. With 8 bases clipped from V and 7 bases from J, the junction kept 5 bases outside the gene matches. CDR3 length equals 13 residues. Per the germline V gene, CDR1 is SNHLY and CDR2 is FYNNEI. The CDR3 protein is CASGGTENSPLHF. CDR3 nucleotides: TGTGCCAGCGGCGGGACAGAGAATTCACCCCTCCACTTT.

On this clonotype: This could be a read error, since a much larger clone is one nucleotide away. The CDR3 does not end in the conserved phenylalanine or tryptophan, so this is likely a read error. The chain carries TRBV7-2 and TRBJ2-5; D uncertain. CDR3 length: 13 amino acids. Germline loops: CDR1 SGHTA, CDR2 FQGNSA. Trimming took 0 bases from V and 6 from J, leaving 8 bases between them. CDR3: CASSLAHSQTQYC. In DNA form, the CDR3 reads TGTGCCAGCAGCTTAGCGCATTCACAGACCCAGTACTGC.